Each of the 25 T cell receptor beta chains below was sequenced from the same sample in a study of T-cell memory formation after mild COVID-19. TCRdb analysed the 5' RACE reads with MiXCR anew, one entry per CDR3 protein. Of about 430,000 distinct CDR3 sequences listed, roughly 18% are singletons. The sequencing input was PBMCs or a T cell subset sorted from them (not recorded which). These receptors originate from a young man who had mild COVID-19 (a few samples of this study predate the infection). Cell type and time point are not known.

This clonotype appeared a few times. The J gene is TRBJ1-1, the V gene TRBV6-2 or TRBV6-3; a weak D match, TRBD1 (5 bases). The germline V gene encodes CDR1 MNHEY and CDR2 SVGEGT. CDR3 length: 12 amino acids. The V end lost 8 bases, the J end lost 4 bases, and 11 bases lay between the germline ends. The CDR3 region has the DNA TGTGCCAGCGGAGAACAGGTCACTGAAGCTTTCTTT. As protein: CASGEQVTEAFF.

The gene calls are TRBV4-3 and TRBJ2-3, with 7 bases fitting TRBD1. There are 18 residues in the CDR3. Trimming took 0 bases from V and 5 from J; bases not matched to a gene: 14. Germline V gene data show CDR1 as LGHNA and CDR2 as YSLEER. The CDR3 DNA is TGCGCCAGCAGCCAAGATGGACCGACAGGGACCTCGGGAGATACGCAGTATTTT. Amino acids: CASSQDGPTGTSGDTQYF.

In this sample, this clonotype turned up a few times. V usage is TRBV18 and J usage is TRBJ1-2; no reliable D call. V lost 6 bases, J lost 8 bases, and 16 bases lay in between. The CDR3 extends over 13 amino acids. Germline CDR1 is KGHSH and CDR2 is LQKENI. The CDR3 spells CASSANDGNGYTF. The DNA of the CDR3 is TGTGCCAGCTCCGCGAACGACGGGAACGGCTACACCTTC. The full variable domain, in which reference TRBV18 and TRBJ1-2 provide the parts outside the CDR3, is NAGVMQNPRHLVRRRGQEARLRCSPMKGHSHVYWYRQLPEEGLKFMVYLQKENIIDESGMPKERFSAEFPKEGPSILRIQQVVRGDSAAYFCASSANDGNGYTFGSGTRLTVV.

This rearrangement joins TRBV7-2 to TRBJ2-5, with D perhaps assigned TRBD1 or TRBD2 (6 bases each). The V and J ends lost 3 bases and 4 bases respectively, with 12 bases between them. The V gene's germline CDR1 is SGHTA and CDR2 FQGNSA. The CDR3 runs to 14 residues. CDR3 amino acids: CASSFSRGVETQYF. The CDR3 DNA reads TGTGCCAGCAGCTTCAGTAGGGGGGTAGAGACCCAGTACTTC.

V usage is TRBV11-2 and J usage is TRBJ2-5; no reliable D call. Germline CDR1 SGHAT, CDR2 FQNNGV. Deletions cut 7 bases from V and 5 bases from J, with 8 bases between. The CDR3 has 11 amino acids. CDR3 sequence reads: CASIFRETQYF. In DNA form, the CDR3 reads TGTGCCAGCATCTTTCGGGAGACCCAGTACTTC.

This clonotype was observed many times. The chain has TRBV29-1 and TRBJ1-2; unclear D gene. The CDR3 extends over 12 amino acids. V was clipped by 4 bases and J by 5 bases, with 11 bases between them. Looked up from germline, CDR1 is SQVTM and CDR2 is ANQGSEA. CDR3 region: CSVGDGTYGYTF. The CDR3, as DNA: TGCAGCGTTGGCGACGGAACTTATGGCTACACCTTC.

The chain is built from TRBV27 and TRBJ2-7; 8 bases line up with TRBD1. The CDR3 consists of 15 residues. V shed 3 bases, J shed 0 bases, and the junction held 4 bases outside the gene matches. Germline CDR1 and CDR2: MNHEY and SMNVEV (reference sequence). The DNA of the CDR3 is TGTGCCAGCAGTTTCAGGGGGCTCCGCTCCTACGAGCAGTACTTC. This sequence encodes CASSFRGLRSYEQYF.

In its sample, this clonotype was seen a few times. The chain employs TRBV30 and TRBJ2-6; D unresolved. V was trimmed by 7 bases and J by 3 bases, leaving 16 bases between them. Germline values: CDR1 GTSNPN, CDR2 SVGIG (reference sequence). This CDR3 spans 15 amino acids. The CDR3 loop is CAFSAVPDGANVLTF. CDR3 nucleotides: TGTGCCTTCTCGGCGGTCCCAGATGGGGCCAACGTCCTGACTTTC.

This clonotype was counted ten times or more. The chain carries TRBV5-1 and TRBJ2-3, with D possibly matching TRBD1 (6 bases). The CDR3 is 14 amino acids. V was cut by 5 bases and J by 6 bases, with 16 bases left in between. Per the germline V gene, CDR1 is SGHRS and CDR2 is YFSETQ. The chain's CDR3 is CASSPGAQGDTQYF. CDR3 DNA sequence: TGCGCCAGCAGTCCCGGGGCCCAGGGGGATACGCAGTATTTT.

The rearrangement joins TRBV11-2 to TRBJ2-3; TRBD2 matches 9 bases. V shed 5 bases and J 6 bases; nucleotides not matched to a gene: 15. In germline, CDR1 is SGHAT, CDR2 FQNNGV. The CDR3 runs 17 residues. This CDR3 reads CASSLSGGRHTADTQYF. For the CDR3, the DNA is TGTGCCAGCAGCCTTAGCGGGGGCCGACATACCGCGGATACGCAGTATTTT.

The V gene is TRBV11-2, the J gene TRBJ2-5; 9 nucleotides match TRBD1. Germline trimming cut 4 bases from V and 0 bases from J; bases unmatched to any gene: 3. This CDR3 is 15 amino acids long. Germline V CDR1 and CDR2: SGHAT, FQNNGV. The CDR3 sequence is CASSYGTGYQETQYF. In DNA form, the CDR3 reads TGTGCCAGCAGCTACGGGACAGGGTACCAAGAGACCCAGTACTTC.

This clonotype was seen many times. This chain connects TRBV6-6 to TRBJ2-3; D gene uncertain. V was cut by 0 bases and J by 0 bases, with 4 bases left in between. From germline, CDR1 is MNHNY and CDR2 SVGAGI (reference sequence). There are 14 residues in the CDR3. The CDR3 DNA is TGTGCCAGCAGTTACTCCATTAGCACAGATACGCAGTATTTT. It codes for CASSYSISTDTQYF.

This clonotype occurred a few times. The chain carries TRBV7-3 and TRBJ1-2; D remains ambiguous. CDR1 and CDR2 from the germline V gene are SGHTA and FQGTGA. Deletions cut 3 bases from V and 0 bases from J, with 5 bases between. The CDR3 length is 13 residues. Here the CDR3 reads CASSLQANYGYTF. The CDR3 region has the DNA TGTGCCAGCAGCTTGCAAGCTAACTATGGCTACACCTTC.

In its sample, this clonotype was seen many times. The genes are TRBV7-9 and TRBJ1-6; D is unclear. This CDR3 is built from 18 residues. Germline CDR1 reads SEHNR; CDR2 reads FQNEAQ (reference sequence). Trimming removed 3 bases at V and 0 bases at J, with 15 bases between. CDR3 region: CASSFGLSMSSYNSPLHF. CDR3 DNA: TGTGCCAGCAGCTTTGGACTTTCCATGAGCTCCTATAATTCACCCCTCCACTTT.

As DNA, the CDR3 is TGTGCCAGCAGCCAAGATGCGCGAAACGGGACTAATGAGCAGTTCTTC. It encodes CASSQDARNGTNEQFF. The J gene is TRBJ2-1, the V gene TRBV4-2; a possible D gene is TRBD2 (6 bases). With 0 bases removed from V and 7 bases from J, the gap between germline ends came to 16 bases. The germline gives CDR1 LGHNA, CDR2 YNFKEQ. This CDR3 region has 16 residues.

This clonotype turned up a few times. This chain joins TRBV3-1 and TRBJ1-4; D perhaps matches TRBD1 (6 bases). Germline V gene lookup returns CDR1 LGHDT and CDR2 YNNKEL (reference sequence). This CDR3 contains 13 residues. The ends were cut back, 1 base at V and 14 bases at J, with 14 bases in the middle. CDR3 loop: CASSQGGQKMLFF. In DNA, the CDR3 is TGTGCCAGCAGCCAAGGGGGACAAAAAATGCTGTTTTTT.

The CDR3 DNA reads as TGTGCCAGCAGCCAAGATACGACAGGCTTAACCGGGGAGCTGTTTTTT. It is translated as CASSQDTTGLTGELFF. The chain uses TRBV3-1 and TRBJ2-2; possibly TRBD1 for D (6 bases). The CDR3 contains 16 residues. Between the trimmed V and J ends, which lost 0 bases and 5 bases, there was a span of 13 bases. The V gene's germline CDR1 is LGHDT and CDR2 YNNKEL (reference sequence).

There are many counts of this clonotype. V gene TRBV28 combines with J gene TRBJ2-2, with 8 bases aligning to TRBD2. This CDR3 is built from 15 residues. Germline CDR1 reads MDHEN; CDR2 reads SYDVKM. V lost 3 bases to trimming and J lost 0 bases; unmatched junction nucleotides: 0. The chain's CDR3 is CASSLGLANTGELFF. The CDR3 DNA follows: TGTGCCAGCAGTTTGGGACTAGCGAACACCGGGGAGCTGTTTTTT.

This chain connects TRBV7-9 to TRBJ1-5, with D perhaps matching TRBD1 (5 bases). There are 14 residues in the CDR3. The V and J ends lost 5 bases and 5 bases respectively, with 13 bases between them. The germline CDR1 and CDR2 sequences are SEHNR and FQNEAQ (reference sequence). The CDR3 region is CASSQTGGDQPQHF. The CDR3, as DNA: TGTGCCAGCAGCCAAACCGGGGGGGATCAGCCCCAGCATTTT.

The V call is TRBV27, the J call TRBJ1-4; the match to TRBD1 covers 11 bases. The germline V gene has CDR1 MNHEY and CDR2 SMNVEV (reference sequence). J was trimmed by 10 bases and V by 5 bases; bases with no gene match: 3. The CDR3 totals 13 residues. The CDR3: CASSQDRGRKLFF. CDR3 sequence (DNA): TGTGCCAGCAGTCAGGACAGGGGGCGAAAACTGTTTTTT.

The V gene is TRBV7-2, the J gene TRBJ1-6; TRBD1 matches at 7 bases. The CDR3 extends over 16 amino acids. V trimming: 2 bases; J trimming: 9 bases; junction bases outside the gene matches: 10. Per the germline V gene, CDR1 is SGHTA and CDR2 is FQGNSA. The CDR3 region is CASSLLTGYGGSPLHF. The CDR3 DNA reads as TGTGCCAGCAGCTTACTGACAGGGTACGGAGGTTCACCCCTCCACTTT.

This clonotype appeared a few times. CDR3 DNA sequence: TGTGCCAGTAGTATAGATCGTCCGGCAGCTTATCAGCCCCAGCATTTT. Amino acids: CASSIDRPAAYQPQHF. The gene calls are TRBV19 and TRBJ1-5, with D unresolved. The length of the CDR3 is 16 residues. V lost 0 bases, J lost 5 bases, and 14 bases lay in between. Per the germline V gene, CDR1 is LNHDA and CDR2 is SQIVND (reference sequence).

CDR3 in amino acids: CASKLREPFTDTQYF. DNA for the CDR3: TGTGCCAGCAAGCTCCGGGAGCCCTTCACAGATACGCAGTATTTT. This chain uses TRBV6-4 with TRBJ2-3; tentatively, D is TRBD2 (6 bases). Trimming shortened V by 7 bases and J by 2 bases, and 16 bases separated the two germline ends. This CDR3 is built from 15 residues. The germline V gene encodes CDR1 MRHNA and CDR2 SNTAGT.

The chain recombines TRBV5-1 with TRBJ2-5, with 9 bases identical to TRBD2. The germline CDR1 and CDR2 sequences are SGHRS and YFSETQ. The V and J ends lost 0 bases and 0 bases, in that order; junction bases with no gene match: 3. This CDR3 region has 16 residues. DNA for the CDR3: TGCGCCAGCAGCTTGGGACTAGCGGAGAACCAAGAGACCCAGTACTTC. It translates to CASSLGLAENQETQYF.

The chain joins TRBV6-2 or TRBV6-3 to TRBJ2-2; 7 bases match TRBD2. Per germline, CDR1 MNHEY and CDR2 SVGEGT. The CDR3 totals 14 residues. J gave up 4 bases and V 5 bases, and 4 bases lay outside the gene matches. The CDR3 nucleotides read TGTGCCAGCAGTGCGACGGGGGGCACCGGGGAGCTGTTTTTT. It specifies CASSATGGTGELFF.